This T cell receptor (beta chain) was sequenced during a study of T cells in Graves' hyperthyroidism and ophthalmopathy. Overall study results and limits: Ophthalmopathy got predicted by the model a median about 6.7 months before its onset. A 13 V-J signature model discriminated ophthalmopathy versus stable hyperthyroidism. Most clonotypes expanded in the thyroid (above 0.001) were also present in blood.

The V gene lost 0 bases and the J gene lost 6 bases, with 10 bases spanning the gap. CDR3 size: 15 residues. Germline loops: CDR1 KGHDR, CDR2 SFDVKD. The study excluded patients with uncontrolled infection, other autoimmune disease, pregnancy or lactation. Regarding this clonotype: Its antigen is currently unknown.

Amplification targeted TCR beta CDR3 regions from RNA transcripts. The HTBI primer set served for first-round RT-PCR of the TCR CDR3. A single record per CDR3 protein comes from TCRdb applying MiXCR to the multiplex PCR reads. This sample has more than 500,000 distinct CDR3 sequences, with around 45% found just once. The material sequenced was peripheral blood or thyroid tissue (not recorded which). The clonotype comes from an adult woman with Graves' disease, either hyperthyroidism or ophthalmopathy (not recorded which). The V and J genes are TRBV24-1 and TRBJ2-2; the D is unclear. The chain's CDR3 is CATSDLPASSGELFF. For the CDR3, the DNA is TGTGCCACCAGTGATTTGCCAGCCTCATCCGGGGAGCTGTTTTTT.